The 17 T cell receptor beta chains listed next were all sequenced from one sample in a study of blood T cell repertoires in COVID-19. Sequenced by immunoSEQ multiplex PCR; TCRdb stores in-frame clones only, minus some. The table records under 200,000 clones, 80% to 90% of them present only once. The source material was PBMCs or T cells enriched from blood (not recorded which). These receptors were collected from a woman aged 50 to 65 in a cohort exposed to, infected with or recovered from COVID-19 (not recorded which).

This sequence joins TRBV9 and TRBJ2-7; TRBD2 matches at 9 bases. In germline, CDR1 is SGDLS, CDR2 YYNGEE. The length of the CDR3 is 15 residues. With V trimmed by 2 bases and J by 5 bases, 8 bases remained unmatched. CDR3: CASSVSGGNSNEQYF. DNA of the CDR3: TGTGCCAGCAGCGTTAGCGGGGGAAACAGTAACGAGCAGTACTTC.

This clone has just one count. V usage is TRBV18 and J usage is TRBJ2-7, with 9 bases matching TRBD1. The CDR3 runs 15 residues. Germline loops: CDR1 KGHSH, CDR2 LQKENI. V gave up 3 bases and J gave up 6 bases; unmatched junction bases: 9. The chain's CDR3 is CASSPIGTGTSEQYF. Here the CDR3 DNA reads TGTGCCAGCTCACCGATAGGGACAGGGACATCCGAGCAGTACTTC.

In this sample, this clone turned up many times. CDR3 DNA sequence: TGTGCCAGCAGCTTAGGCCAGGCAGCCGGGGAGCTGTTTTTT. It specifies CASSLGQAAGELFF. V gene TRBV11-3 combines with J gene TRBJ2-2; D remains unclear. The CDR3 contains 14 residues. Germline lookup yields CDR1 SGHNT and CDR2 YENEEA. Between the trimmed V and J ends, which lost 1 base and 6 bases, there was a span of 9 bases.

The chain couples TRBV28 to TRBJ2-7; 7 bases are a match to TRBD2. The germline CDR1 and CDR2 sequences are MDHEN and SYDVKM. The J segment lost 0 bases and the V segment lost 7 bases, leaving 9 bases of the junction unmatched. The CDR3 loop spans 15 amino acids. The CDR3 nucleotides read TGTGCCAGCACCCGCGCAACTAGCGTCTCCTACGAGCAGTACTTC. Amino acids: CASTRATSVSYEQYF.

In this sample, this clone turned up a few times. The V call is TRBV6-4, the J call TRBJ2-6, with D unresolved. Germline V gene sequence: CDR1 MRHNA, CDR2 SNTAGT. The CDR3 is 15 residues long. V dropped 3 bases and J dropped 1 base, with 7 bases sitting between them. For the CDR3, the DNA is TGTGCCAGCAGTGATGAAGCGTCTGGGGCCAACGTCCTGACTTTC. Translating it yields CASSDEASGANVLTF.

The chain couples TRBV19 to TRBJ1-5, with 10 bases matching TRBD1. J lost 7 bases, V lost 3 bases, and 6 bases had no gene match. The CDR3 has 15 amino acids. CDR1 and CDR2 from the germline V gene are LNHDA and SQIVND (reference sequence). The CDR3 here is CASSIATGGQQPQHF. For the CDR3, the DNA is TGTGCCAGTAGTATTGCGACAGGGGGCCAGCAGCCCCAGCATTTT.

The chain has TRBV29-1 and TRBJ2-1; D might be TRBD1 (6 bases). CDR3 length: 14 amino acids. The germline CDR1 and CDR2 sequences are SQVTM and ANQGSEA. V was pared by 7 bases and J by 7 bases, with 20 bases between. As DNA, the CDR3 is TGCAGCGCGGACTTTTATGGGGGCGGGAATGAGCAGTTCTTC. It specifies CSADFYGGGNEQFF.

This clone has just one count. The gene calls are TRBV19 and TRBJ1-4; 7 nucleotides line up with TRBD1. The CDR3 runs to 15 residues. With V trimmed by 8 bases and J by 0 bases, 6 bases remained unmatched. Germline V CDR1 and CDR2: LNHDA, SQIVND (reference sequence). DNA for the CDR3: TGTGCCAGTGGGACAGCAGTTGCAACTAATGAAAAACTGTTTTTT. Translation gives CASGTAVATNEKLFF.

The genes are TRBV27 and TRBJ1-5, with 7 bases fitting TRBD1. This CDR3 comprises 15 residues. V lost 5 bases and J lost 2; bases outside the gene matches: 6. From germline, CDR1 is MNHEY and CDR2 SMNVEV (reference sequence). The CDR3 DNA sequence: TGTGCCAGCAGTCGACAGGGTGGAGGCAATCAGCCCCAGCATTTT. Translation gives CASSRQGGGNQPQHF.

This chain connects TRBV6-1 to TRBJ2-7; D is unclear. The germline V and J ends were trimmed by 2 bases and 3 bases, with 14 bases remaining between them. The CDR3 consists of 15 residues. Germline CDR1 and CDR2: MNHNS and SASEGT. The CDR3 region is CASSELLPPFYEQYF. The CDR3, as DNA: TGTGCCAGCAGTGAATTACTACCACCCTTCTACGAGCAGTACTTC.

This clone was counted a single time. CDR3 coding DNA: TGCAGCGTTTTCGCTAGCGGGAGGGCGGTTCGGTTCTTC. This translates into CSVFASGRAVRFF. The chain employs TRBV29-1 and TRBJ2-1; 12 bases fit TRBD2. This CDR3 is built from 13 residues. The V gene end was trimmed by 5 bases and the J gene end by 15 bases; junction bases not matched to a gene: 11. Germline V gene data show CDR1 as SQVTM and CDR2 as ANQGSEA.

The V gene is TRBV6-2 or TRBV6-3, the J gene TRBJ2-3, with TRBD2 matching over 8 bases. The V gene end was trimmed by 4 bases and the J gene end by 6 bases; junction bases not matched to a gene: 15. The CDR3 is made up of 17 amino acids. Germline V gene sequence: CDR1 MNHEY, CDR2 SVGEGT. DNA of the CDR3: TGTGCCAGCAGTTCCCTCGCGGGGGGCCCGGCTCGGGATACGCAGTATTTT. It yields the protein CASSSLAGGPARDTQYF.

The chain couples TRBV6-5 to TRBJ2-1; TRBD2 might be the D (5 bases). Trimming left V 6 bases short and J 11 bases short, with 11 bases between. Germline loops: CDR1 MNHEY, CDR2 SVGAGI. The CDR3 is 11 amino acids. The CDR3 reads CASSVVGKQFF. The CDR3 DNA sequence: TGTGCCAGCAGCGTCGTCGGGAAGCAGTTCTTC.

The chain carries TRBV19 and TRBJ1-3; 7 bases fit TRBD1. Trimming took 4 bases from V and 2 from J; bases not matched to a gene: 2. The CDR3 loop spans 14 amino acids. From germline, CDR1 is LNHDA and CDR2 SQIVND (reference sequence). The CDR3 DNA is TGTGCCAGTAGTACCGACAGGGCTGGAAACACCATATATTTT. Protein: CASSTDRAGNTIYF.

The chain carries TRBV5-4 and TRBJ2-1; TRBD1 matches 9 bases. CDR1 is SGHNT, CDR2 YYREEE, per germline (reference sequence). The CDR3 spans 15 residues. With 3 bases clipped from V and 2 bases from J, the junction kept 3 bases outside the gene matches. The CDR3 sequence is CASSYGQGPYNEQFF. The CDR3 DNA follows: TGTGCCAGCAGCTACGGACAGGGGCCCTACAATGAGCAGTTCTTC.

This clone was detected once. V usage is TRBV5-1 and J usage is TRBJ2-1; unclear D gene. Germline loops: CDR1 SGHRS, CDR2 YFSETQ. Trimming left V 0 bases short and J 4 bases short, with 11 bases between. The CDR3 is 15 amino acids. As DNA, the CDR3 is TGCGCCAGCAGCTTGGAGCTCCCCGGGTACAATGAGCAGTTCTTC. It yields the protein CASSLELPGYNEQFF.

The rearrangement links TRBV10-3 to TRBJ2-5; weak D call: TRBD2 (5 bases). The V gene's germline CDR1 is ENHRY and CDR2 SYGVKD. The length of the CDR3 is 14 residues. Trimming left V 6 bases short and J 2 bases short, with 13 bases between. The CDR3 region is CAISQPGFQETQYF. The CDR3 DNA is TGTGCCATCAGCCAGCCGGGGTTTCAAGAGACCCAGTACTTC.